The 32 T cell receptor beta chains below were found in one sample sequenced in a study of CD8 T cells in ankylosing spondylitis. TCRdb ran MiXCR on the 5' RACE reads and lists one entry per CDR3 protein. The sample comprises tens of thousands of distinct CDR3 sequences, about 5% of which are singletons, and roughly 2.3% rests with the top ten. The material sequenced was blood, either unsorted or a sorted T cell fraction (not recorded which). These receptors originate from a male donor with ankylosing spondylitis or in good health (not recorded which).

This clonotype was detected ten times or more. This rearrangement joins TRBV9 to TRBJ2-2; D not resolved. This CDR3 has 15 residues. CDR1 and CDR2 from the germline V gene are SGDLS and YYNGEE. V lost 0 bases and J 5 bases, leaving 11 bases between the germline ends. CDR3 in DNA: TGTGCCAGCAGCGTAGAAATTAGCCCAACCGGGGAGCTGTTTTTT. Its protein is CASSVEISPTGELFF.

This clonotype was counted at least ten times. The chain employs TRBV12-3 or TRBV12-4 and TRBJ2-1, with a possible D match to TRBD1 (6 bases). CDR3 length: 16 residues. Trimming pared 5 bases from V and 1 base from J, leaving 15 bases between. The CDR3 sequence: CASSQTTGMSYNEQFF. Written as DNA, the CDR3 is TGTGCCAGCAGTCAAACGACAGGTATGTCCTACAATGAGCAGTTCTTC.

This clonotype came up many times. The chain has TRBV5-1 and TRBJ2-1; 7 bases agree with TRBD2. The CDR3 runs 16 residues. CDR1 SGHRS and CDR2 YFSETQ come from the germline V gene. V gave up 4 bases and J gave up 0 bases; unmatched junction bases: 7. CDR3 sequence reads: CASSETSVLSYNEQFF. In DNA, the CDR3 is TGCGCCAGCAGCGAAACTAGCGTCCTCTCCTACAATGAGCAGTTCTTC.

This clonotype has a count of ten or more. The chain links TRBV6-2 or TRBV6-3 to TRBJ2-5; TRBD1 agrees at 7 bases. The V gene's germline CDR1 is MNHEY and CDR2 SVGEGT. The CDR3 has 14 residues. V shed 5 bases and J 5 bases; nucleotides not matched to a gene: 8. The CDR3 region has the DNA TGTGCCAGCAGTAACGACAGGGTTGCCGAGACCCAGTACTTC. Its protein product is CASSNDRVAETQYF.

This clonotype showed up many times. V gene TRBV12-3 or TRBV12-4 combines with J gene TRBJ1-1; D possibly corresponds to TRBD1 (6 bases). Trimming left V 1 base short and J 10 bases short, with 10 bases between. This CDR3 is built from 12 residues. CDR3 sequence (DNA): TGTGCCAGCAGTTTAGTACAGGGTGGAGCTTTCTTT. It specifies CASSLVQGGAFF.

This clonotype was seen repeatedly, ten times or more. The J gene is TRBJ2-5, the V gene TRBV28; unclear D gene. This CDR3 is built from 14 residues. Between the trimmed V and J ends, which lost 2 bases and 4 bases, there was a span of 11 bases. Per the germline V gene, CDR1 is MDHEN and CDR2 is SYDVKM. CDR3 in DNA: TGTGCCAGCAGTTTAGGGCAGCAACTAGAGACCCAGTACTTC. Translating gives CASSLGQQLETQYF.

This clonotype was seen at least ten times. This chain joins TRBV7-6 and TRBJ2-7, with D unclear. The length of the CDR3 is 15 residues. Germline CDR1 SGHVS, CDR2 FNYEAQ. The V and J ends lost 1 base and 2 bases respectively, with 12 bases between them. CDR3 sequence: CASSLGAETAYEQYF. As DNA, the CDR3 is TGTGCCAGCAGCTTAGGCGCTGAGACCGCCTACGAGCAGTACTTC.

This clonotype was counted ten times or more. This rearrangement joins TRBV9 to TRBJ2-7, with a weak D call TRBD1 (6 bases). The CDR3 is 15 residues long. Germline V gene sequence: CDR1 SGDLS, CDR2 YYNGEE. V was trimmed by 4 bases and J by 0 bases, leaving 14 bases between them. CDR3 in amino acids: CASSPLPGDSYEQYF. In DNA form, the CDR3 reads TGTGCCAGCAGCCCTCTTCCAGGGGACTCCTACGAGCAGTACTTC.

This clonotype was detected ten times or more. The chain joins TRBV7-2 to TRBJ2-3; D is undetermined. Germline V gives CDR1 SGHTA, CDR2 FQGNSA. This CDR3 spans 12 amino acids. V was cut by 7 bases and J by 3 bases, with 8 bases left in between. The CDR3 loop is CASTPWTDTQYF. The CDR3 nucleotides read TGTGCCAGCACCCCTTGGACAGATACGCAGTATTTT.

This clonotype was picked up many times. The chain carries TRBV6-1 and TRBJ2-7, with 7 positions matching TRBD1. The CDR3 runs 14 residues. J lost 5 bases, V lost 5 bases, and 9 bases had no gene match. The germline CDR1 and CDR2 sequences are MNHNS and SASEGT. CDR3 region: CASSPTGYQDEQYF. The DNA of the CDR3 is TGTGCCAGCAGTCCGACAGGGTACCAGGACGAGCAGTACTTC.

Ten or more counts support this clonotype. The chain carries TRBV6-2 or TRBV6-3 and TRBJ2-5, with D tentatively TRBD1 (6 bases). This CDR3 is built from 15 residues. V was pared by 2 bases and J by 4 bases, with 14 bases between. Germline V CDR1 and CDR2: MNHEY, SVGEGT. CDR3 loop: CASSYQGLEGETQYF. CDR3 DNA: TGTGCCAGCAGTTACCAGGGGTTGGAAGGAGAGACCCAGTACTTC.

This clonotype was counted many times. The chain couples TRBV20-1 to TRBJ2-7; TRBD2 agrees at 7 bases. J was trimmed by 7 bases and V by 2 bases; bases with no gene match: 11. Germline CDR1 DFQATT, CDR2 SNEGSKA (reference sequence). The CDR3 extends over 14 amino acids. CDR3 protein: CSARHTAGNPEQYF. The DNA of the CDR3 is TGCAGTGCTAGACATACAGCGGGGAACCCAGAGCAGTACTTC.

This clonotype was counted many times. The chain couples TRBV20-1 to TRBJ2-3; weak D call: TRBD2 (6 bases). CDR3 length: 14 residues. Germline CDR1 reads DFQATT; CDR2 reads SNEGSKA (reference sequence). The V gene lost 5 bases and the J gene lost 2 bases, with 14 bases spanning the gap. CDR3 loop: CSASSGSLTDTQYF. The CDR3 DNA follows: TGCAGTGCTTCCAGCGGGTCCCTCACAGATACGCAGTATTTT.

This clonotype has ten or more counts. The chain joins TRBV5-1 to TRBJ1-1; no definite D call. The germline V gene encodes CDR1 SGHRS and CDR2 YFSETQ. The CDR3 consists of 14 residues. V lost 3 bases, J lost 2 bases, and 11 bases lay in between. The CDR3 protein is CASSSTDGNTEAFF. Here the CDR3 DNA reads TGCGCCAGCAGCTCGACGGACGGTAACACTGAAGCTTTCTTT.

This clonotype appeared many times. V usage is TRBV12-3 or TRBV12-4 and J usage is TRBJ1-2; D unclear. This CDR3 comprises 13 residues. Trimming left V 5 bases short and J 5 bases short, with 12 bases between. In DNA, the CDR3 is TGTGCCAGCAGTCCTGACGTTTCGTATGGCTACACCTTC. Protein product: CASSPDVSYGYTF.

The chain joins TRBV12-3 or TRBV12-4 to TRBJ1-6; possibly TRBD1 for D (6 bases). The CDR3 runs 18 residues. The CDR3 is CTRSLTGNPGGNNSPLHF. As DNA, the CDR3 is TGTACCCGCAGTTTAACCGGGAATCCGGGGGGCAATAATTCACCCCTCCACTTT.

This clonotype was counted ten times or more. V usage is TRBV7-8 and J usage is TRBJ2-1; D is possibly TRBD1 or TRBD2 (6 bases each). In germline, CDR1 is SGHVS, CDR2 FQNEAQ. V lost 6 bases and J 7 bases, leaving 19 bases between the germline ends. There are 15 residues in the CDR3. CDR3: CASRKGGNSLNEQFF. The CDR3 region has the DNA TGTGCCAGCAGGAAAGGGGGGAACAGTTTGAATGAGCAGTTCTTC.

In the case of this clonotype: A much larger clone is a single base away; this may be a read error. The chain has TRBV24-1 and TRBJ1-2; D not certain. This CDR3 has 13 residues. Germline values: CDR1 KGHDR, CDR2 SFDVKD. Here the CDR3 reads CTTSEASDYGYTF. DNA of the CDR3: TGTACCACCAGTGAGGCGTCAGACTATGGCTACACCTTC.

This clonotype was counted at least ten times. The rearrangement links TRBV13 to TRBJ2-5, with TRBD1 matching 10 bases. V lost 4 bases to trimming and J lost 5 bases; unmatched junction nucleotides: 7. CDR1 is PRHDT and CDR2 is FYEKMQ in the germline V gene (reference sequence). The CDR3 is 15 residues long. The CDR3 nucleotides read TGTGCCAGCAGCTCAGGCGGGACAGGGGAGGAGACCCAGTACTTC. It yields the protein CASSSGGTGEETQYF.

This clonotype was counted many times. A read error may be the cause here, since a much bigger clone is one base away. This chain links TRBV3-1 with TRBJ1-5; D ambiguous. With the DNA end fitting TRBJ2-3 better, the J assignment may be wrong. The CDR3 runs 13 residues. The germline CDR1 and CDR2 sequences are LGHDT and YNNKEL (reference sequence). CDR3 coding DNA: TGTGCCAGCAGTCCCGGACCCAATCAGCCCCAGTATTTT. Translation: CASSPGPNQPQYF.

This clonotype was recorded at least ten times. The rearrangement links TRBV19 to TRBJ2-4; a weak D match, TRBD2 (5 bases). Looked up from germline, CDR1 is LNHDA and CDR2 is SQIVND (reference sequence). This CDR3 region has 14 residues. Trimming cost V 1 base and J 6 bases, with 10 bases left between them. The CDR3 coding sequence is TGTGCCAGTAGTATAGCCGGGATCGGAAACATTCAGTACTTC. Translated: CASSIAGIGNIQYF.

This clonotype came up many times. The chain recombines TRBV5-1 with TRBJ2-7; perhaps D is TRBD1 or TRBD2 (5 bases each). V was shortened by 2 bases and J by 6 bases, with 18 bases between the two germline ends. This CDR3 is 15 amino acids long. CDR1 SGHRS and CDR2 YFSETQ come from the germline V gene. The CDR3 is CASSFLSGQGGEQYF. CDR3 coding DNA: TGCGCCAGCAGCTTCCTATCGGGGCAGGGCGGCGAGCAGTACTTC.

This clonotype was counted ten times or more. V usage is TRBV12-3 or TRBV12-4 and J usage is TRBJ2-1, with 7 positions matching TRBD1. After removal of 5 bases from V and 0 bases from J, the junction contained 7 bases not matched to a gene. This CDR3 is 16 amino acids long. CDR3 DNA: TGTGCCAGCAGTCGGTCTGCAGGGGGCTCCTACAATGAGCAGTTCTTC. It is translated as CASSRSAGGSYNEQFF.

This clonotype was seen ten or more times. The CDR3 loop reads CASSQELRTGMTYEQYF. CDR3 nucleotide sequence: TGCGCCAGCAGCCAAGAATTGAGGACAGGTATGACCTACGAGCAGTACTTC. The chain carries TRBV4-1 and TRBJ2-7, with 7 bases lining up with TRBD1. Germline V gene data show CDR1 as MGHRA and CDR2 as YSYEKL. Trimming at V came to 0 bases and at J to 2 bases, leaving 10 bases not matched to a gene. This CDR3 has 17 residues.

This clonotype has at least ten counts. The chain uses TRBV28 and TRBJ2-1, with TRBD2 matching 10 bases. After removal of 7 bases from V and 4 bases from J, the junction contained 7 bases not matched to a gene. The CDR3 runs to 15 residues. The germline V gene has CDR1 MDHEN and CDR2 SYDVKM. CDR3 residues: CASNGPSGGYNEQFF. DNA of the CDR3: TGTGCCAGCAATGGTCCTAGCGGGGGATACAATGAGCAGTTCTTC.

This clonotype was counted at least ten times. This chain joins TRBV12-3 or TRBV12-4 and TRBJ2-6; D remains ambiguous. V was clipped by 6 bases and J by 0 bases, with 15 bases between them. This CDR3 region has 17 residues. Here the CDR3 DNA reads TGTGCCAGCAGAGAATGGACCGGTAGCTCTGGGGCCAACGTCCTGACTTTC. Translation: CASREWTGSSGANVLTF.

This clonotype has at least ten counts. The rearrangement uses TRBV7-4 and TRBJ1-5; 7 bases line up with TRBD1. Germline V lookup: CDR1 SGHVT, CDR2 SQSDAQ. V lost 7 bases and J lost 0; bases outside the gene matches: 6. This CDR3 comprises 15 residues. Here the CDR3 DNA reads TGTGCCAGCAACGGACAGGTAGATAGCAATCAGCCCCAGCATTTT. Translating gives CASNGQVDSNQPQHF.

This clonotype was seen at least ten times. The chain couples TRBV9 to TRBJ2-3; D gene unclear. Trimming took off 0 bases at V and 1 base at J, with 12 bases between the two ends. CDR1 is SGDLS, CDR2 YYNGEE, per germline. CDR3 size: 16 residues. The CDR3 loop is CASSVAILSGTDTQYF. For the CDR3, the DNA is TGTGCCAGCAGCGTAGCTATACTATCAGGCACAGATACGCAGTATTTT.

This clonotype was counted many times. This sequence joins TRBV20-1 and TRBJ2-3; tentatively, D is TRBD1 or TRBD2 (7 bases each). Trimming took 4 bases from V and 10 from J, leaving 12 bases between them. The CDR3 sequence is 11 residues long. CDR1 is DFQATT and CDR2 is SNEGSKA in the germline V gene (reference sequence). The CDR3 loop is CSAKTGRAQYF. The CDR3 coding sequence is TGCAGTGCTAAGACAGGGAGGGCGCAGTATTTT.

There are many counts of this clonotype. The chain is built from TRBV28 and TRBJ2-3; 8 nucleotides align to TRBD1. Unmatched junction bases numbered 17, after V lost 3 bases and J lost 3 bases. CDR3 length equals 19 residues. Per germline, CDR1 MDHEN and CDR2 SYDVKM. The CDR3: CASSLVQGAMRWTTDTQYF. CDR3 bases: TGTGCCAGCAGTTTGGTGCAGGGGGCTATGCGCTGGACGACAGATACGCAGTATTTT.

This clonotype appeared many times. DNA for the CDR3: TGTGCCAGCAGTTTATTGGAACCGCATGGCTACACCTTC. Amino acid sequence: CASSLLEPHGYTF. The rearrangement joins TRBV12-3 or TRBV12-4 to TRBJ1-2; D unresolved. The CDR3 covers 13 residues. V was pared by 2 bases and J by 6 bases, with 10 bases between.

Many counts were recorded for this clonotype. The gene calls are TRBV6-1 and TRBJ1-2, with 8 bases that match TRBD1. V trimming: 7 bases; J trimming: 7 bases; junction bases outside the gene matches: 11. In germline, CDR1 is MNHNS, CDR2 SASEGT. This CDR3 contains 14 residues. The CDR3, as DNA: TGTGCCAGCAACCCCCCGGGACAGGTCTCTGGCTACACCTTC. Translation gives CASNPPGQVSGYTF.